Below, one T cell receptor (beta chain) is given with its context. The antigen remains undetermined. V was clipped by 5 bases and J by 2 bases; unmatched bases: 8. The CDR3 runs to 17 residues. The germline CDR1 and CDR2 sequences are DFQATT and SNEGSKA (reference sequence). This sample was included in a study of T cells in Graves' hyperthyroidism and ophthalmopathy. Researchers amplified the TCR beta CDR3 regions from RNA transcripts. Carried out on the TCR CDR3, a first-round RT-PCR used the HTBI primer set. TCRdb reprocessed the multiplex PCR reads via MiXCR and lists one record per CDR3 protein. The data show fewer than 850,000 distinct CDR3 sequences, 17% seen once. Study results and caveats: A model using 13 V-J features told ophthalmopathy apart from stable hyperthyroidism. Most thyroid clonotypes expanded above 0.001 were also detected in blood. A median roughly six months before onset, the model predicted ophthalmopathy.

Source material: blood. The clonotype comes from a man between 50 and 59 years old with Graves' hyperthyroidism. The rearrangement joins TRBV20-1 to TRBJ2-5, with 16 bases lining up with TRBD2. The DNA of the CDR3 is TGCAGTGCTGTGGGACTAGCGGGAGGGCCGGTTCAAGAGACCCAGTACTTC. Its translation: CSAVGLAGGPVQETQYF.